This T cell receptor beta chain originates from a study of cytomegalovirus exposure and HLA in healthy donors. Study as a whole: Earlier, 110 million or so unique TCR beta sequences were recovered from around 190 million T cells by an analysis. Study-wide results and limits: A prior analysis recorded that most TCR beta V segments were productive about 87% or about 30% of the time. High sensitivity and specificity were reportedly achieved when the classifier diagnosed cytomegalovirus status.

Researchers ran the PCR with 60 Vbeta and 13 Jbeta primers. Measured with immunoSEQ multiplex PCR; TCRdb has only the in-frame clones, and not every one. The sample includes under 110,000 clones, approximately 85% of them seen just once. Worth noting for this clone: What it binds is not known.

The germline V and J ends were trimmed by 3 bases and 5 bases, with 10 bases remaining between them. This CDR3 has 13 residues. CDR1 and CDR2 (germline): SGHRS, YFSETQ. Sequencing was carried out using PBMCs. This TCR came from a man younger than 45 in good health and CMV-seronegative. The J gene is TRBJ2-3, the V gene TRBV5-1, with no clear D. In nucleotides, the CDR3 is TGCGCCAGCAGCTCGACTCCCCGAGATACGCAGTATTTT. It encodes CASSSTPRDTQYF.